The rows below give T cell receptor beta chains drawn from one sample of a study of T-cell memory formation after mild COVID-19. TCRdb re-called the 5' RACE reads through MiXCR, storing one row per CDR3 protein. The sample contains about 400,000 distinct CDR3 sequences, around a sixth of which appear only once. Material: PBMCs or a T cell subset sorted from them (not recorded which). The receptors derive from a man aged 18 to 30 who had mild COVID-19 (a few samples of this study predate the infection). Cell type and time point are not known. Both conserved end residues are part of each CDR3. The D gene is left open where the match is weak. Part of the rows lack a size; the others show once, few, many or a class for expanded clones.

j_call	clone_size	v_call	d_call	cdr3_nt	cdr3_aa
TRBJ2-3	NA	TRBV10-3	NA	TGTGCCATCAGTGAGGACAGAAGCACAGATACGCAGTATTTT	CAISEDRSTDTQYF
TRBJ2-5	few	TRBV20-1	NA	TGCAGTGCTAGCTGGACAGTCCAAGAGACCCAGTACTTC	CSASWTVQETQYF
TRBJ2-4	few	TRBV3-1	TRBD1	TGTGCCAGCGGCAGGGGGCGCGAAAACATTCAGTACTTC	CASGRGRENIQYF
TRBJ2-1	few	TRBV7-9	NA	TGTGCCAGCAGCTCGGGGTGGCTAGTGGGGTCCTACAATGAGCAGTTCTTC	CASSSGWLVGSYNEQFF
TRBJ2-5	NA	TRBV7-2	TRBD1	TGTGCCAGCAGCTTAGATCCAGGGGGAGAGACCCAGTACTTC	CASSLDPGGETQYF
TRBJ1-6	few	TRBV7-9	NA	TGTGCCAGCAGTTCCCCGCGCGGGGGACCTCGAGGCTCCTATAATTCACCCCTCCACTTT	CASSSPRGGPRGSYNSPLHF
TRBJ1-6	NA	TRBV4-1	NA	TGCGCCAGCAGCCATCAAGGGGGGGAAGTTTCACCCCTCCACTTT	CASSHQGGEVSPLHF
TRBJ1-2	few	TRBV28	NA	TGTGCCAGCAGTCATGGAGGCATCCAGAGCTATGGCTACACCTTC	CASSHGGIQSYGYTF
TRBJ1-2	few	TRBV7-9	TRBD1	TGTGCCAGCAGCAGGACAGGGGATGTTGGCTATGGCTACACCTTC	CASSRTGDVGYGYTF
TRBJ1-2	NA	TRBV9	NA	TGTGCCAGCAGCCGAGAATGGAGCCCGCTGGGGAATGGCTACACCTTC	CASSREWSPLGNGYTF
TRBJ2-2	few	TRBV7-2	NA	TGTGCCAGCAGCACTGCGAACACCGGGGAGCTGTTTTTT	CASSTANTGELFF
TRBJ1-3	NA	TRBV29-1	NA	TGCAGCGTTGAACCGTACGGGGGGCCCGACTCTGGAAACACCATATATTTT	CSVEPYGGPDSGNTIYF
TRBJ2-1	NA	TRBV4-3	NA	TGCGCCAGCAGCGCGGAATCCTACAATGAGCAGTTCTTC	CASSAESYNEQFF
TRBJ2-3	NA	TRBV7-6	NA	TGTGCCAGCATGTCTTACCAGAAAGCAGATACGCAGTATTTT	CASMSYQKADTQYF
TRBJ1-3	NA	TRBV7-2	NA	TGTGCCAGCAGCTTAAGTTCGTTCTCGTCTGGAAACACCATATATTTT	CASSLSSFSSGNTIYF
TRBJ1-2	NA	TRBV7-9	NA	TGTGCCAGCAGCTTAGAGCCAGGGAACTATGGCTACACCTTC	CASSLEPGNYGYTF
TRBJ2-5	few	TRBV4-3	NA	TGCGCCAGCAGCCAAGGGACTGATCTTCGGGAGACCCAGTACTTC	CASSQGTDLRETQYF
TRBJ1-1	few	TRBV6-1	NA	TGTGCCAGCAGAACCCAGGGGAACACTGAAGCTTTCTTT	CASRTQGNTEAFF
TRBJ2-3	medium-sized	TRBV6-4	TRBD1	TGTGCCAGCAGCCCTGGACAGGCAACAGATACGCAGTATTTT	CASSPGQATDTQYF
TRBJ2-3	many	TRBV2	NA	TGTGCCAGCAGTGCCAGGACACCCACAGATACGCAGTATTTT	CASSARTPTDTQYF
TRBJ2-3	few	TRBV20-1	TRBD2	TGCAGTGCTAGTGGGGATTTAGCGGGGAACACAGATACGCAGTATTTT	CSASGDLAGNTDTQYF
TRBJ2-7	few	TRBV7-2	NA	TGTGCCAGCAGCTCGGACGAAACCTCCTACGAGCAGTACTTC	CASSSDETSYEQYF
TRBJ1-5	few	TRBV12-3/TRBV12-4	TRBD1	TGTGCCAGCAGTGGACAGGGGGAACAGCCCCAGCATTTT	CASSGQGEQPQHF
TRBJ2-4	few	TRBV20-1	NA	TGCAGTGCTAGAGTACCTCTAGCCAAAAACATTCAGTACTTC	CSARVPLAKNIQYF
TRBJ2-2	NA	TRBV7-8	NA	TGTGCCAGCAGCTTAGTAGGCCATGCCAACACCGGGGAGCTGTTTTTT	CASSLVGHANTGELFF
TRBJ2-1	many	TRBV7-8	NA	TGTGCCAGCAGCTTAGGACAGATCAATGAGCAGTTCTTC	CASSLGQINEQFF
TRBJ2-5	few	TRBV10-3	TRBD2	TGTGCCATCGGATCGGCTGGACTAGCGGGGGGGCACGGGACCCAGTACTTC	CAIGSAGLAGGHGTQYF
TRBJ1-6	few	TRBV27	NA	TGTGCCAGCAGGACCCCGAGGAGGGGTAGTTCACCCCTCCACTTT	CASRTPRRGSSPLHF
TRBJ1-2	NA	TRBV7-9	NA	TGTGCCAGCAGCGCTCCGGGACTTTATGGCTACACCTTC	CASSAPGLYGYTF
TRBJ2-3	few	TRBV7-9	TRBD2	TGTGCCAGCAGCACGAATAGGCTAGCGGGGTCCACAGATACGCAGTATTTT	CASSTNRLAGSTDTQYF
TRBJ1-1	NA	TRBV4-1	TRBD1	TGCGCCAGCAGCCAAGAAGGGGCGACAGGGGGCACTGAAGCTTTCTTT	CASSQEGATGGTEAFF
TRBJ1-1	NA	TRBV12-3/TRBV12-4	NA	TGTGCCAGCAGATTACAGGGTCCCAGTAAAGCTTTCTTT	CASRLQGPSKAFF
TRBJ2-1	NA	TRBV7-2	NA	TGTGCCAGCAGCTTTAGGGGTAGTAACAGTGAGCAGTTCTTC	CASSFRGSNSEQFF
TRBJ1-5	few	TRBV15	TRBD1	TGTGCCACCAGCAGCCCTTCCCGGACAGGGATCAATCAGCCCCAGCATTTT	CATSSPSRTGINQPQHF
TRBJ1-4	NA	TRBV6-2/TRBV6-3	NA	TGTGCCAGCAGAGTCGACGAGGACCTAAATGAAAAACTGTTTTTT	CASRVDEDLNEKLFF
TRBJ2-5	few	TRBV24-1	NA	TGTGCCACCAGTGACGCACAGGGAGGAGAGACCCAGTACTTC	CATSDAQGGETQYF
TRBJ2-3	NA	TRBV12-3/TRBV12-4	TRBD2	TGTGCCAGCGGTAGCGGGGTCACAGATACGCAGTATTTT	CASGSGVTDTQYF
TRBJ2-3	NA	TRBV20-1	TRBD2	TGCAGTGCCCAGACTAGCGGGACAGATACGCAGTATTTT	CSAQTSGTDTQYF
TRBJ1-5	NA	TRBV4-1	NA	TGCGCCAGCAGCCAAGAAACAGGGATTCGACAGCCCCAGCATTTT	CASSQETGIRQPQHF
TRBJ1-6	few	TRBV10-3	NA	TGTGCCATCAGTGCAGAACAGGGAACCGCCCTCCACTTT	CAISAEQGTALHF
TRBJ2-3	many	TRBV4-3	NA	TGCGCCAGCAGCCAAGAGGGGGTCGGGTTTACAGATACGCAGTATTTT	CASSQEGVGFTDTQYF